What follows describes a single TCR beta chain. The target antigen is unknown. The data derive from a study of Graves' ophthalmopathy and Graves' hyperthyroidism. In germline, CDR1 is SQVTM, CDR2 ANQGSEA. The V end lost 4 bases, the J end lost 0 bases, and 10 bases lay between the germline ends. This CDR3 is 13 amino acids long. The study amplified TCR beta CDR3 regions using RNA transcripts. The first round was an RT-PCR with HTBI primers, and the second round was a multiplex PCR. TCRdb reprocessed the multiplex PCR reads via MiXCR and lists one record per CDR3 protein. The sample lists 740,000 or so distinct CDR3 sequences, 40% occurring once. Points from the study as a whole: A majority of expanded thyroid clonotypes exceeding 0.001 frequency were likewise present in blood.

Ophthalmopathy-affected donors exhibited moderate-to-severe activity, CAS ≥3, NOSPECS ≥4, and duration under 3 months. This chain links TRBV29-1 with TRBJ2-7; D may correspond to TRBD1 or TRBD2 (5 bases each). The sample comprised peripheral blood. The origin of this receptor is an adult man with Graves' ophthalmopathy. The CDR3 region has the DNA TGCAGCGTTGGTCTAGGGACCTCCTACGAGCAGTACTTC. Its protein product is CSVGLGTSYEQYF.